These T cell receptor beta chains were read from a single sample in a study of neurological immune-mediated disorders. TCRdb fed the 5' RACE reads into MiXCR, producing one record per CDR3 protein. The sample yields roughly 57,000 distinct CDR3 sequences, roughly 7.7% seen once. Sequenced input: PBMCs. These receptor sequences come from a woman in her forties in good health. Each CDR3 is given with its conserved first and last residue. The D gene is left open where the match is weak.

D,J,V,CDR3
.,TRBJ1-2,TRBV4-2,CASSQAPGGGYTF
TRBD1,TRBJ1-1,TRBV18,CASSPRDRAASEAFF
.,TRBJ2-7,TRBV5-1,CASSLGTGSAPYEQYF
.,TRBJ2-7,TRBV7-2,CASSPPGGYGYEQYF
TRBD1,TRBJ2-6,TRBV7-8,CASSAYRDRVSGANVLTF
.,TRBJ1-1,TRBV5-1,CASSPWDSGVTEAFF
.,TRBJ1-1,TRBV3-1,CASSQHGNTEAFF
.,TRBJ1-1,TRBV6-5,CASTDRGMNTEAFF
.,TRBJ2-3,TRBV4-1,CASSQRQDQDTQYF
TRBD1,TRBJ2-1,TRBV10-3,CAINGQGNDEQFF
TRBD2,.,TRBV5-1,CASRGLAGSSEQFF
TRBD2,TRBJ2-1,TRBV7-8,CASSPGLGNEQFF
.,TRBJ2-2,TRBV5-1,CASSIGAAGELFF
.,TRBJ1-2,TRBV7-2,CASSLNPGMGGYTF
.,TRBJ2-7,TRBV7-2,CASSLGSTVNYEQYF
TRBD1,TRBJ2-5,TRBV5-1,CASSWGQGGETQYF
TRBD2,TRBJ2-3,TRBV5-1,CASSRQGLAPTDTQYF
.,TRBJ1-1,TRBV6-6,CASTSGTEAFF
TRBD1,TRBJ2-4,TRBV4-3,CASSQRAGGPTRAKNIQYF
.,TRBJ1-4,TRBV12-3/TRBV12-4,CASSVRGESEKLFF
.,TRBJ1-6,TRBV27,CASSPGPMVFSPLHF
.,TRBJ2-7,TRBV7-2,CASSHRTGGYEQYF
.,TRBJ1-1,TRBV12-3/TRBV12-4,CASSLRLDTEAFF
TRBD2,TRBJ2-3,TRBV5-1,CASSSGLGPSTQYF
TRBD2,TRBJ2-3,TRBV29-1,CSVEVVAGGAGDTQYF
TRBD1,TRBJ2-5,TRBV5-1,CASSPGQGVQETQYF
.,TRBJ1-2,TRBV5-4,CASSPISTGRYGYTF
TRBD2,TRBJ2-3,TRBV12-3/TRBV12-4,CASSLLPSGATDTQYF
.,TRBJ1-1,TRBV6-5,CASSYSRAGTTLNTEAFF
.,TRBJ2-7,TRBV4-2,CASSQDQTYEQYF
.,TRBJ1-3,TRBV7-9,CASSSRVGSGNTIYF
.,TRBJ2-1,TRBV12-3/TRBV12-4,CASSIGGSGTGEQFF
TRBD1,TRBJ2-2,TRBV11-2,CAGSGTGGTGELFF
.,TRBJ2-7,TRBV5-1,CASSLGGYEQYF
.,TRBJ1-5,TRBV9,CASSVAGNSNQPQHF
.,TRBJ2-7,TRBV20-1,CSALDLAQPYEQYF
.,TRBJ2-5,TRBV5-1,CASSPIGGETQYF
TRBD2,TRBJ2-7,TRBV5-1,CASSLSGTKGDEQYF
.,TRBJ2-2,TRBV6-2/TRBV6-3,CASSRSHGAGTAGELFF
TRBD1,TRBJ1-5,TRBV19,CASNDRGAEQPQHF
.,TRBJ1-5,TRBV25-1,CASSGSFSNQPQHF
.,TRBJ2-3,TRBV5-1,CASSQEQITDTQYF
TRBD2,TRBJ2-1,TRBV20-1,CSALPEGLEAGWGEQFF
.,TRBJ2-1,TRBV7-3,CASSQKGGPYEQFF
TRBD1,TRBJ2-7,TRBV20-1,CSATKLGQGSYEQYF
TRBD2,TRBJ2-5,TRBV7-2,CASSFTSGGETQYF
TRBD1,TRBJ2-1,TRBV10-3,CAISDPTGRTYNEQFF
.,TRBJ2-7,TRBV7-2,CASSLAVWAGDEQYF
.,TRBJ1-6,TRBV11-2,CASSTVHSPLHF
TRBD2,TRBJ2-1,TRBV20-1,CSAYLAGLYNEQFF
.,TRBJ1-5,TRBV12-3/TRBV12-4,CASSWGRISQPQHF
.,TRBJ2-2,TRBV30,CAWARGGGELFF
.,TRBJ2-7,TRBV5-5,CASSILSGGPYEQYF
TRBD2,TRBJ2-3,TRBV7-2,CASSFGAGGPADTQYF
.,TRBJ2-1,TRBV9,CASSPSRKSYNEQFF